The T cell receptor beta chain described here comes from a study of T cells after yellow fever vaccination. The CDR3 contains 14 residues. V was clipped by 2 bases and J by 0 bases, with 5 bases between them. This clonotype was found many times. MiXCR, applied by TCRdb to the 5' RACE reads, yields one record per CDR3 protein. Of some 260,000 distinct CDR3 sequences listed, about 5% are singletons. The source was CD4+ T cells sorted from PBMCs, collected on the day of the yellow fever booster vaccination. This clonotype was sampled from a man aged 18-30 years who received the YFV17D yellow fever vaccine. The gene calls are TRBV12-3 or TRBV12-4 and TRBJ2-1; D remains ambiguous. The CDR3 protein is CASSLLSSYNEQFF. The DNA for the CDR3 is TGTGCCAGCAGTTTACTCAGCTCCTACAATGAGCAGTTCTTC.